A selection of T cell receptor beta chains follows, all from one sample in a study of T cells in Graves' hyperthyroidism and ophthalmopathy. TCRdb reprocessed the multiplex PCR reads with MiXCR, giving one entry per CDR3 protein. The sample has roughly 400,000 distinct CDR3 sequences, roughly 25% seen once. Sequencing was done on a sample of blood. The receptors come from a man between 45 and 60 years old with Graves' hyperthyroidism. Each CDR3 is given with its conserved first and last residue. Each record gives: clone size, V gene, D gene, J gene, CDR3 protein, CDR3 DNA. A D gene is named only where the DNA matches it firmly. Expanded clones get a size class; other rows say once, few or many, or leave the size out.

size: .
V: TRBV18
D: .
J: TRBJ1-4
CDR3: CASSPFGGTTNEKLFF
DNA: TGTGCCAGCTCACCATTTGGGGGAACAACTAATGAAAAACTGTTTTTT

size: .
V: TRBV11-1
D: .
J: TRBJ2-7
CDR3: CASSPLRTDHSYEQYF
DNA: TGTGCCAGCAGCCCCCTCCGGACCGATCATTCCTACGAGCAGTACTTC

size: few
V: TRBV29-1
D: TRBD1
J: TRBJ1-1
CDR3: CSVRDRGRTGEAFF
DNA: TGCAGCGTCCGGGACAGGGGGCGTACGGGTGAAGCTTTCTTT

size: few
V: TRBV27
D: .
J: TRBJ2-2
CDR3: CASSFRSVPDIFNTGELFF
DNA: TGTGCCAGCAGTTTCCGTTCCGTACCGGACATCTTCAACACCGGGGAGCTGTTTTTT

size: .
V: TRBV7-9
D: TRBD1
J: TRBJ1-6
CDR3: CASSFTGGSYNSPLHF
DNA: TGTGCCAGCAGCTTCACAGGGGGATCCTATAATTCACCCCTCCACTTT

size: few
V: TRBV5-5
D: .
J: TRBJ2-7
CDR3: CASSSEGPWGSYEQYF
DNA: TGTGCCAGCAGCTCGGAGGGACCCTGGGGGTCCTACGAGCAGTACTTC

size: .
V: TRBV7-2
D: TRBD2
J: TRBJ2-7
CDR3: CASSYASGSRYEQYF
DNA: TGTGCCAGCAGCTACGCTAGCGGGAGTAGGTACGAGCAGTACTTC

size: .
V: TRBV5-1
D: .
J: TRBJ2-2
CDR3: CASSLEVGSNTGELFF
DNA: TGCGCCAGCAGCTTGGAGGTGGGCTCGAACACCGGGGAGCTGTTTTTT

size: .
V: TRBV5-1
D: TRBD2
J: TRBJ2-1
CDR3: CASSRLAGGHEQFF
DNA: TGCGCCAGCAGCCGACTAGCGGGAGGGCACGAGCAGTTCTTC

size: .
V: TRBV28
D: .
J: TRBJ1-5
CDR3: CASSIHSDSNQPQHF
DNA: TGTGCCAGCAGTATCCACAGCGATAGCAATCAGCCCCAGCATTTT

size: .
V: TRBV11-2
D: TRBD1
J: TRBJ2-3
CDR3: CASSAGQGPPDTQYF
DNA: TGTGCCAGCAGCGCGGGACAGGGCCCCCCAGATACGCAGTATTTT

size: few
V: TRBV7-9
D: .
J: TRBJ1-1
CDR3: CASSINREYDTEAFF
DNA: TGTGCCAGCAGCATCAACAGGGAATACGACACTGAAGCTTTCTTT

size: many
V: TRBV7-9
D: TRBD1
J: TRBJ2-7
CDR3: CASSLGTGGEQYF
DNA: TGTGCCAGCAGCCTCGGGACAGGGGGCGAGCAGTACTTC

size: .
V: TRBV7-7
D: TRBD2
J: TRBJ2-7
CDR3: CASSLAGVNEQYF
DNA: TGTGCTAGCAGCTTAGCGGGAGTGAACGAGCAGTACTTC

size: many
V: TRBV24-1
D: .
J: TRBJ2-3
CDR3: CATSGNREGPDTQYF
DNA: TGTGCCACCAGTGGTAACAGGGAAGGACCAGATACGCAGTATTTT

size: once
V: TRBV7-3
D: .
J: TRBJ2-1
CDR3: CASSLMVFGGRGRDSNEQFF
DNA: TGTGCCAGCAGCTTGATGGTTTTCGGGGGGCGCGGGCGGGATTCCAATGAGCAGTTCTTC

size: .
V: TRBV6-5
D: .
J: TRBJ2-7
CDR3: CASSYSRLNHEQYF
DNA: TGTGCCAGCAGTTACTCGCGCCTTAATCACGAGCAGTACTTC

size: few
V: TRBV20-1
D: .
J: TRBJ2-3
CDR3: CSASVPGGSTDTQYF
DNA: TGCAGTGCTAGCGTCCCTGGGGGGAGCACAGATACGCAGTATTTT

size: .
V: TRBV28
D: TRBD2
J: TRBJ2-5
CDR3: CASSPSLRTSGSEETQYF
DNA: TGTGCCAGCAGTCCATCCTTACGGACTAGCGGGAGCGAAGAGACCCAGTACTTC

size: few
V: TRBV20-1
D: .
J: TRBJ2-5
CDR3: CSARDQGRRHQETQYF
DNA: TGCAGTGCTAGAGATCAAGGGCGGAGACACCAAGAGACCCAGTACTTC

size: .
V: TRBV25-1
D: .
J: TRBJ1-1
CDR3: CASSWGLVGEAFF
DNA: TGTGCCAGCAGTTGGGGTCTGGTGGGAGAGGCTTTCTTT

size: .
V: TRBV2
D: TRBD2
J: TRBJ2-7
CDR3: CASRSGSVHEQYF
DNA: TGTGCCAGCCGTAGCGGGAGTGTCCACGAGCAGTACTTC

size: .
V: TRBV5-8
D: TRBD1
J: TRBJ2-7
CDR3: CASNPGQGGHEQYF
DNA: TGTGCCAGCAACCCGGGACAGGGCGGCCACGAGCAGTACTTC

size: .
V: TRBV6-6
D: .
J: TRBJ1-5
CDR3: CASSYSRANQPQHF
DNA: TGTGCCAGCAGTTACTCGCGGGCCAATCAGCCCCAGCATTTT

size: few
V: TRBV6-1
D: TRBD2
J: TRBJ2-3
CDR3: CASRPDGRDTQYF
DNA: TGTGCCAGCAGACCCGACGGGAGGGATACGCAGTATTTT

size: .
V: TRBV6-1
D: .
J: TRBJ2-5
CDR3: CASMGGAETQYF
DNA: TGTGCCAGCATGGGGGGCGCGGAGACCCAGTACTTC

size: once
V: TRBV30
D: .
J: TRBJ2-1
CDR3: CAWTASLYNEQFF
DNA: TGTGCCTGGACTGCTTCTCTTTACAATGAGCAGTTCTTC

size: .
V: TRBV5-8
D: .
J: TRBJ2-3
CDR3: CASSLYRGSGDDTQYF
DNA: TGTGCCAGCAGCTTGTATAGGGGGTCGGGGGACGATACGCAGTATTTT

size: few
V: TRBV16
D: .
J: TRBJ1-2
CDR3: CASSQSPAGYTF
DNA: TGTGCCAGCAGCCAATCTCCCGCGGGGTACACCTTC

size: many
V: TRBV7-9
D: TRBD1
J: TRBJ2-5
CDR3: CASSSGTGEETQYF
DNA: TGTGCCAGCAGCTCCGGGACAGGGGAAGAGACCCAGTACTTC

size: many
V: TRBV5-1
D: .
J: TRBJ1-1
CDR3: CASSEFGGGSTEAFF
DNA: TGCGCCAGCAGTGAATTCGGGGGAGGGAGCACTGAAGCTTTCTTT

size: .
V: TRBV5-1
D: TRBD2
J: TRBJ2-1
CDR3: CASSQLAGDYNEQFF
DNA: TGCGCCAGCAGCCAACTAGCGGGGGACTACAATGAGCAGTTCTTC

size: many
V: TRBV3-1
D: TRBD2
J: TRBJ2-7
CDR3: CASSQGTSGSYEQYF
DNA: TGTGCCAGCAGCCAAGGGACTAGCGGGAGCTACGAGCAGTACTTC

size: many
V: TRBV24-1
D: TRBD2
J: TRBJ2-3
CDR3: CATSDLRTGGGDTQYF
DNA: TGTGCCACCAGTGATTTGCGAACGGGAGGAGGCGATACGCAGTATTTT

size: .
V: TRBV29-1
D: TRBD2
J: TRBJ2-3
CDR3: CSVPIAGSTDTQYF
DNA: TGCAGCGTTCCTATAGCGGGAAGCACAGATACGCAGTATTTT

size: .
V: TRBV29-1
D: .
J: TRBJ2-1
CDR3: CSGKTPSYNEQFF
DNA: TGCAGCGGTAAAACGCCAAGTTACAATGAGCAGTTCTTC

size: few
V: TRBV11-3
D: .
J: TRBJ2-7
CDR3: CASSLVPSSYEQYF
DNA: TGTGCCAGCAGCTTAGTCCCATCCTCCTACGAGCAGTACTTC

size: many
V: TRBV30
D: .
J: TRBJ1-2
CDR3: CAWMGEGVNYGYTF
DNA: TGTGCCTGGATGGGGGAAGGGGTTAACTATGGCTACACCTTC

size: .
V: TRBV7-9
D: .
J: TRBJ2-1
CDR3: CASSFLADEQFF
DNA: TGTGCCAGCAGCTTCCTAGCCGATGAGCAGTTCTTC

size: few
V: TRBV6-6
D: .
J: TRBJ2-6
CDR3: CASSYSAGMGTGANVLTF
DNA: TGTGCCAGCAGTTACTCGGCGGGGATGGGGACTGGGGCCAACGTCCTGACTTTC

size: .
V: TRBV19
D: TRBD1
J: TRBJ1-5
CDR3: CASSDRGSQPQHF
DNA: TGTGCCAGTAGCGACAGGGGATCGCAGCCCCAGCATTTT

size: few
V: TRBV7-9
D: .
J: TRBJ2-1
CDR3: CASSFSANEQFF
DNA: TGTGCCAGCAGCTTTAGCGCCAATGAGCAGTTCTTC

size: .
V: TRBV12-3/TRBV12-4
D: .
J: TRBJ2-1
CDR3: CASSTQPNSYNEQFF
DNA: TGTGCCAGCAGCACACAGCCTAACTCCTACAATGAGCAGTTCTTC

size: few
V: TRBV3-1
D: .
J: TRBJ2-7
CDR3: CASSQVEVQYF
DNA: TGTGCCAGCAGCCAAGTGGAAGTGCAGTACTTC

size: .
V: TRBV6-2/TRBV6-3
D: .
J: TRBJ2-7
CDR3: CASSLRENIGQYF
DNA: TGTGCCAGCAGTCTCCGGGAAAATATTGGGCAGTACTTC

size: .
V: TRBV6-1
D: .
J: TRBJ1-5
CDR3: CASSYRGAGPDPSQPQHF
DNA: TGTGCCAGCAGTTATAGGGGGGCAGGGCCGGACCCCTCTCAGCCCCAGCATTTT

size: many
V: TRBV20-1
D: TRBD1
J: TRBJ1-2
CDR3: CSATTGGNYGYTF
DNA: TGCAGTGCTACCACAGGGGGCAACTATGGCTACACCTTC

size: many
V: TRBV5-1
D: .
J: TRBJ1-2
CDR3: CASSFEGDGYTF
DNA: TGCGCCAGCAGCTTCGAGGGAGACGGCTACACCTTC

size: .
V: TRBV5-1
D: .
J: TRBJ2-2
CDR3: CASSSTYANTGERFF
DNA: TGCGCCAGCAGCTCAACTTACGCGAACACCGGGGAGCGGTTTTTT